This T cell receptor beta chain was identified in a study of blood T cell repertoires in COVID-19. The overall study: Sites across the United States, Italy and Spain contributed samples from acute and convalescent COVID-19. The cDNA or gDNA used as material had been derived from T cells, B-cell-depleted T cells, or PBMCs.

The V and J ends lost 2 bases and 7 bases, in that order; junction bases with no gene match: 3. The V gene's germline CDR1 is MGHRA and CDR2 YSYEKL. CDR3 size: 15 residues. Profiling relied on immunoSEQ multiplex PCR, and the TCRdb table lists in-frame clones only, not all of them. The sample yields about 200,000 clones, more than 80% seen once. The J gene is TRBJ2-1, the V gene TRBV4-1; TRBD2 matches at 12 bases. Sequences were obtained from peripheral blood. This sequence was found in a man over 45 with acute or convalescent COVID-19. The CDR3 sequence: CASSQHGLAGNEQFF. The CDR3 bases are TGCGCCAGCAGCCAACATGGACTAGCGGGGAATGAGCAGTTCTTC.